The table lists the clone carrying this TCR beta chain with a few counts. Its antigen is not known. This sample is drawn from a study of T cell responses to AZD1222 COVID-19 vaccine. Study-wide results and caveats: Spike as a whole was targeted by vaccine-associated CD4 TCRs, dominant at 160-218 and 743-854.

This CDR3 has 15 amino acids. The V gene lost 6 bases and the J gene lost 3 bases, with 18 bases spanning the gap. The V gene's germline CDR1 is SGHRS and CDR2 YFSETQ. TCRdb's table, derived via immunoSEQ multiplex PCR, lists solely in-frame clones and lacks some. The data show roughly 120,000 clones, with about nine tenths seen just once and roughly 1.6% held by the top ten. The sequencing used peripheral blood, collected on day 0 of AZD1222 vaccination. The V gene is TRBV5-1, the J gene TRBJ1-1, with D perhaps TRBD1 (5 bases). The sequence came from an adult in good health. This chain's CDR3 is CASTRSPPGDTEAFF. The CDR3 DNA is TGCGCCAGCACCAGATCCCCCCCGGGGGACACTGAAGCTTTCTTT.